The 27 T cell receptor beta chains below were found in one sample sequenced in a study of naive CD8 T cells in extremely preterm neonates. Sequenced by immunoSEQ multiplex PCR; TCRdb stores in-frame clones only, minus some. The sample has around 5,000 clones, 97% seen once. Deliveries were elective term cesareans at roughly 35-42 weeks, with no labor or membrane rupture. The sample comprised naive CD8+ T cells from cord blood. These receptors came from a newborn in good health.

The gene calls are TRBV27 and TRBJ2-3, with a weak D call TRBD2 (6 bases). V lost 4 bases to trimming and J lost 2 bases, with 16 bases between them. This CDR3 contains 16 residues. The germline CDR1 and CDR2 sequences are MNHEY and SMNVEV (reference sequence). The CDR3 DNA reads TGTGCCAGCAGTTCCCCCTTATCGGGAGACACAGATACGCAGTATTTT. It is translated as CASSSPLSGDTDTQYF.

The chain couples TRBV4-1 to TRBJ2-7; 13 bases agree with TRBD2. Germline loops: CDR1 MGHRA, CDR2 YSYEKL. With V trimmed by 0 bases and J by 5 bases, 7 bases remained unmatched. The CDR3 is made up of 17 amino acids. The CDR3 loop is CASSQEGLAGDLDEQYF. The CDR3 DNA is TGCGCCAGCAGCCAAGAAGGACTAGCGGGAGATCTGGACGAGCAGTACTTC.

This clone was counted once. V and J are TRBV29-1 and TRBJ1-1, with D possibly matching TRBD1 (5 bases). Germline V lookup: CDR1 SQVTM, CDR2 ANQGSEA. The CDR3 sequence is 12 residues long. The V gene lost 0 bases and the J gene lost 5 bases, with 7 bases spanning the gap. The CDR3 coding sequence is TGCAGCGTTGAAGAGGGGGGGACTGAAGCTTTCTTT. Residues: CSVEEGGTEAFF. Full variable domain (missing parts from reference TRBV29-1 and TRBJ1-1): SAVISQKPSRDICQRGTSLTIQCQVDSQVTMMFWYRQQPGQSLTLIATANQGSEATYESGFVIDKFPISRPNLTFSTLTVSNMSPEDSSIYLCSVEEGGTEAFFGQGTRLTVV.

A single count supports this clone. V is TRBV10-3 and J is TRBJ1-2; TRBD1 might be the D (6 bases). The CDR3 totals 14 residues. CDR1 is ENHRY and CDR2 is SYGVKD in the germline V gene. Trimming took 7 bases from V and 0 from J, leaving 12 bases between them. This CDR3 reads CAIKRGIANYGYTF. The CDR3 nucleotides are TGTGCCATCAAAAGGGGGATTGCTAACTATGGCTACACCTTC.

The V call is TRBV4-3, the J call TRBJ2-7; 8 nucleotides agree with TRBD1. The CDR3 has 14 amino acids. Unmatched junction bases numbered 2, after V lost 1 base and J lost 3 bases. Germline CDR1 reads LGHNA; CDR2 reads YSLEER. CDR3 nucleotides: TGCGCCAGCAGCCAAGTAGGACAGGGCTACGAGCAGTACTTC. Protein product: CASSQVGQGYEQYF.

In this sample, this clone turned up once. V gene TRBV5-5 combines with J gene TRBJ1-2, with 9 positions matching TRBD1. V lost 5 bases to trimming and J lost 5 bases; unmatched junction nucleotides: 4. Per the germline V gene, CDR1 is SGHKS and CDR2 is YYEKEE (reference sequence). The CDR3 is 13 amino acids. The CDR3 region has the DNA TGTGCCAGCAGAACAGGGGGCGGGTATGGCTACACCTTC. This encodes CASRTGGGYGYTF.

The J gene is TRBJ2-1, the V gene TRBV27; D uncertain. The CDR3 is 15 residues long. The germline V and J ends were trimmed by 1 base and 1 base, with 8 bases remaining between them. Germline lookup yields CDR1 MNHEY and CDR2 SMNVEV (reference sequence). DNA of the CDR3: TGTGCCAGCAGTTTATACCGACAATCCTACAATGAGCAGTTCTTC. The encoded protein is CASSLYRQSYNEQFF.

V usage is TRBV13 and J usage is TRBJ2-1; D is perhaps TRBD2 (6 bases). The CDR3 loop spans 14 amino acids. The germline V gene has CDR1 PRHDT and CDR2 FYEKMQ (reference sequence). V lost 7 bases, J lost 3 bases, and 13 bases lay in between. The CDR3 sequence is CASTEGDFYNEQFF. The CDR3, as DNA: TGTGCCAGCACCGAAGGGGACTTCTACAATGAGCAGTTCTTC.

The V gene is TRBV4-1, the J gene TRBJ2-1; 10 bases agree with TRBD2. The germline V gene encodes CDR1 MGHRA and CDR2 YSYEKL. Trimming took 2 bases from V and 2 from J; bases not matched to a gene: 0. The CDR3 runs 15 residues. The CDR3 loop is CASSQLAGAYNEQFF. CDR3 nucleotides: TGCGCCAGCAGCCAACTAGCGGGAGCCTACAATGAGCAGTTCTTC.

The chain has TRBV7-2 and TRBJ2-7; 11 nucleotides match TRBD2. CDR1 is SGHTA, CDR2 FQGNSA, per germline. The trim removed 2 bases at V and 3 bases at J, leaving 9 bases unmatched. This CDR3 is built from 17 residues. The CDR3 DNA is TGTGCCAGCAGCTTATCGGGTAGCGGGAGGGGAGACTACGAGCAGTACTTC. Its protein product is CASSLSGSGRGDYEQYF.

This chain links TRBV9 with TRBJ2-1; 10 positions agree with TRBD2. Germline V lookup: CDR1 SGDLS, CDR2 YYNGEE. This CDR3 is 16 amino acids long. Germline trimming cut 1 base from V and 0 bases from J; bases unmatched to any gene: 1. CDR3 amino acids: CASSVPSGSSYNEQFF. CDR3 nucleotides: TGTGCCAGCAGCGTACCTAGCGGGAGCTCCTACAATGAGCAGTTCTTC.

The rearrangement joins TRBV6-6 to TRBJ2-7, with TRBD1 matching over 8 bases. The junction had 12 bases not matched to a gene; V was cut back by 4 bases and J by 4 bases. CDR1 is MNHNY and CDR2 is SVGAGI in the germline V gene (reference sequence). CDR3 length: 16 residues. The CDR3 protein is CASSLPGQVMRYEQYF. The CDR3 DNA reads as TGTGCCAGCAGTTTGCCGGGACAGGTTATGAGGTACGAGCAGTACTTC.

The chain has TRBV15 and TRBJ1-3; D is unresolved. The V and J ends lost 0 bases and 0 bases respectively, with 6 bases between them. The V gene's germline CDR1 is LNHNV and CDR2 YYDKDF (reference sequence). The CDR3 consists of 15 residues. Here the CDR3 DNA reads TGTGCCACCAGCAGAGATCATAGCTCTGGAAACACCATATATTTT. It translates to CATSRDHSSGNTIYF.

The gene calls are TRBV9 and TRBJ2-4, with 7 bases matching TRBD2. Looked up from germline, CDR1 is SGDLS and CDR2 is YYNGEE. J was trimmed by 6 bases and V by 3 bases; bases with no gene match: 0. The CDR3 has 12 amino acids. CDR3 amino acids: CASSGLANIQYF. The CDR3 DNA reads TGTGCCAGCAGCGGACTAGCAAACATTCAGTACTTC.

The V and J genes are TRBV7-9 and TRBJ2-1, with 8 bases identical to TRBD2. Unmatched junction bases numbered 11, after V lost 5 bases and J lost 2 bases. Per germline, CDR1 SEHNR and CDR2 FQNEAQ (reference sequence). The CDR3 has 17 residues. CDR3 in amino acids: CASSQFLAGSPYNEQFF. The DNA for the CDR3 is TGTGCCAGCAGCCAATTCTTAGCGGGGAGTCCCTACAATGAGCAGTTCTTC.

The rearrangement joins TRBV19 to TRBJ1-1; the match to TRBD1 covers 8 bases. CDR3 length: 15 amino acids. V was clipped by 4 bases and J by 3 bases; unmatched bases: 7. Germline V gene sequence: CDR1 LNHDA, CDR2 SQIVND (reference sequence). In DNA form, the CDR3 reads TGTGCCAGTAGTACCCCCTCGACAGGGGACACTGAAGCTTTCTTT. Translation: CASSTPSTGDTEAFF.

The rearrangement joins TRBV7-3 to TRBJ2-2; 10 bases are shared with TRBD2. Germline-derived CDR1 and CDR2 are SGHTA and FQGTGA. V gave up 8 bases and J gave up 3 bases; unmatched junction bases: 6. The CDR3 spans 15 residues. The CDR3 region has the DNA TGTGCCAGCTCACGGACTAGCGGACACACCGGGGAGCTGTTTTTT. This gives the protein CASSRTSGHTGELFF.

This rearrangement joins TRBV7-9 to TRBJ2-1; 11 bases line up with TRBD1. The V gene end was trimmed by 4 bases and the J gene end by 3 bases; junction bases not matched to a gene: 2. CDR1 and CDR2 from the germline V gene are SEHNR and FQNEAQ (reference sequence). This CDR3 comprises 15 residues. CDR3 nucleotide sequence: TGTGCCAGCAGCTCGGGACAGGGGGGCTACAATGAGCAGTTCTTC. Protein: CASSSGQGGYNEQFF.

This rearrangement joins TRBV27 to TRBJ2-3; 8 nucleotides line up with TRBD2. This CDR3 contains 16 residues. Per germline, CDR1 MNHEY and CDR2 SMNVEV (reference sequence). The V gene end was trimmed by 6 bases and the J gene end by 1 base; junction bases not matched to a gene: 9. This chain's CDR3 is CASSQTPGLGTDTQYF. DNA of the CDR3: TGTGCCAGCAGCCAGACCCCGGGACTAGGCACAGATACGCAGTATTTT.

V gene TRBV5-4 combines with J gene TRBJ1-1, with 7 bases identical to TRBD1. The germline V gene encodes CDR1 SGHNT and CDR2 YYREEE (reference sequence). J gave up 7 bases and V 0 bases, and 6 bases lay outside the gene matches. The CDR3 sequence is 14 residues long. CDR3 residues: CASSLAAGGGEAFF. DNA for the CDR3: TGTGCCAGCAGCTTGGCGGCAGGGGGAGGTGAAGCTTTCTTT.

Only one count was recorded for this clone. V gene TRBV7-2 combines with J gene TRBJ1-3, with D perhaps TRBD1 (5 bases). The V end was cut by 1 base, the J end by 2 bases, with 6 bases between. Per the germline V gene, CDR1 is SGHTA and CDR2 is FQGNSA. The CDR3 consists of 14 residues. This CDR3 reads CASSLGGAGNTIYF. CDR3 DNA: TGTGCCAGCAGCTTAGGGGGCGCTGGAAACACCATATATTTT.

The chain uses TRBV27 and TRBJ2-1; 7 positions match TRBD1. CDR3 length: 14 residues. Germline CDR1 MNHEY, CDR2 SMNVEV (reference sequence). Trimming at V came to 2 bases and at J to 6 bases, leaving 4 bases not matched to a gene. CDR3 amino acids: CASSLEAGGNEQFF. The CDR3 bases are TGTGCCAGCAGTTTAGAGGCAGGGGGCAATGAGCAGTTCTTC.

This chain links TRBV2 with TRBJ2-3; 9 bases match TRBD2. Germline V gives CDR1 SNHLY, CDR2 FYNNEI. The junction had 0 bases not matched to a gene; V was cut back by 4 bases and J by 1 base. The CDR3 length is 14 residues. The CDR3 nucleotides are TGTGCCAGCAGTGCTAGCGGGGGCACAGATACGCAGTATTTT. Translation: CASSASGGTDTQYF.

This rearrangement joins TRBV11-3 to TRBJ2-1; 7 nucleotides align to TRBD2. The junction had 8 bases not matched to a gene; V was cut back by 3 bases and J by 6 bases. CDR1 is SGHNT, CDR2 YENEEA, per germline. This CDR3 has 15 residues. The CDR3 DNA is TGTGCCAGCAGCTTGCGGGAGCTCCCCCTCAATGAGCAGTTCTTC. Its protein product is CASSLRELPLNEQFF.

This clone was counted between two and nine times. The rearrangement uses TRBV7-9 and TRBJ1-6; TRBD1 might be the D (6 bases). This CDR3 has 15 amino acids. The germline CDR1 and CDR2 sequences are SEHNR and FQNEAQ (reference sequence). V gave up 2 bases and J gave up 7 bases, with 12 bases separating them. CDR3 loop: CASSLIRQGNSPLHF. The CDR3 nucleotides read TGTGCCAGCAGCTTAATAAGGCAGGGGAATTCACCCCTCCACTTT.

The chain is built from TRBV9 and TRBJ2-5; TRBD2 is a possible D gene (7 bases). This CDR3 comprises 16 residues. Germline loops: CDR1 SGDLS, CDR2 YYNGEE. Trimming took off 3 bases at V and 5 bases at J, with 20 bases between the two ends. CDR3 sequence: CASSESIRGGPETQYF. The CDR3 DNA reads TGTGCCAGCAGCGAATCTATAAGGGGGGGGCCGGAGACCCAGTACTTC.

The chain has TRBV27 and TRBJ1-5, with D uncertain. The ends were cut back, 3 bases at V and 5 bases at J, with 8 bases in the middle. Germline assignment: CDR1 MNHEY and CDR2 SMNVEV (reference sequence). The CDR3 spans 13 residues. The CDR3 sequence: CASSFRFDQPQHF. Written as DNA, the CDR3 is TGTGCCAGCAGTTTTCGGTTTGATCAGCCCCAGCATTTT.